A selection of T cell receptor beta chains follows, all from one sample in a study of blood T cell repertoires in COVID-19. Assay: immunoSEQ multiplex PCR; the TCRdb copy retains only in-frame clones and omits some. The sample comprises approximately 70,000 clones, about 80% of which are singletons, and around a sixth rests with the top ten. The sequenced material came from peripheral blood. Receptors originate from a man between 65 and 85 years old who had recovered from COVID-19. Both conserved end residues are part of each CDR3. A D gene is named only where the DNA matches it firmly. Only some rows state a clone size, as once, few, many or a class for expanded clones.

TRBV19	TRBJ1-3	.	.	CASSSSGRGRGRNTIYF	TGTGCCAGTAGCTCGTCCGGGCGGGGGCGCGGGAGAAACACCATATATTTT
TRBV30	TRBJ2-7	.	.	CAWSTSRVQYF	TGTGCCTGGAGCACTAGCCGGGTGCAGTACTTC
TRBV28	TRBJ1-2	.	TRBD1	CASSLPGTGSGGYTF	TGTGCCAGCAGTTTACCCGGGACAGGGTCAGGGGGCTACACCTTC
TRBV19	TRBJ2-2	.	TRBD1	CASSNRDRDTGELFF	TGTGCCAGTAGCAACCGGGACAGAGACACCGGGGAGCTGTTTTTT
TRBV4-2	TRBJ1-4	once	.	CASSQDFGTPATNEKLFF	TGTGCCAGCAGCCAAGATTTCGGGACACCGGCAACTAATGAAAAACTGTTTTTT
TRBV3-1/TRBV3-2	TRBJ2-7	.	.	CATSQSGYEQYF	TGTGCCACCTCCCAGTCAGGCTACGAGCAGTACTTC
TRBV7-9	TRBJ2-7	.	TRBD2	CVIEASGSTYEQYF	TGTGTCATCGAGGCTAGCGGGAGTACCTACGAGCAGTACTTC
TRBV27	TRBJ2-3	.	TRBD2	CASSLAGASEGTDTQYF	TGTGCCAGCAGCTTAGCGGGAGCCTCGGAAGGCACAGATACGCAGTATTTT
TRBV7-8	TRBJ2-3	.	.	CASRPMMGRTDTQYF	TGTGCCAGCAGACCTATGATGGGCCGGACAGATACGCAGTATTTT
TRBV7-9	TRBJ2-2	.	TRBD2	CASSPGLAGTGELFF	TGTGCCAGCAGCCCGGGACTAGCGGGCACCGGGGAGCTGTTTTTT
TRBV5-1	TRBJ1-1	.	.	CASRRAWGDTEAFF	TGCGCCAGCAGGAGAGCTTGGGGCGACACTGAAGCTTTCTTT
TRBV28	TRBJ1-6	.	.	CASRTGRDKNSPLHF	TGTGCCAGCAGGACAGGTAGAGATAAGAATTCACCCCTCCACTTT
TRBV6-6	TRBJ2-6	many	.	CASSYSGLGANVLTF	TGTGCCAGCAGTTACTCCGGGTTAGGGGCCAACGTCCTGACTTTC
TRBV3-1/TRBV3-2	TRBJ2-3	few	TRBD1	CASSQDRTGSMDTQYF	TGTGCCAGCAGCCAAGATCGGACAGGGTCTATGGATACGCAGTATTTT
TRBV3-1/TRBV3-2	TRBJ2-5	.	TRBD2	CASSQVASGVTQYF	TGTGCCAGCAGCCAAGTCGCTAGCGGCGTGACCCAGTACTTC
TRBV30	TRBJ1-1	.	.	CAWSVGTGGAFF	TGTGCCTGGAGTGTAGGAACGGGGGGAGCTTTCTTT
TRBV6-6	TRBJ2-5	.	TRBD2	CASSYPREGETQYF	TGTGCCAGCAGTTACCCAAGGGAGGGAGAGACCCAGTACTTC
TRBV18	TRBJ2-5	.	TRBD1	CASSPTGDETQYF	TGTGCCAGCTCACCGACAGGGGATGAGACCCAGTACTTC
TRBV6-1	TRBJ2-1	.	TRBD2	CASSASVAGNYNEQFF	TGTGCCAGCAGTGCATCTGTAGCGGGGAACTACAATGAGCAGTTCTTC
TRBV29-1	TRBJ1-1	once	TRBD1	CSVANRDRNTEAFF	TGCAGCGTCGCTAACCGGGACAGGAACACTGAAGCTTTCTTT
TRBV5-5	TRBJ2-7	.	.	CASSFESLNYEQYF	TGTGCCAGCAGCTTCGAGTCCTTAAACTACGAGCAGTACTTC
TRBV7-2	TRBJ2-7	.	.	CASSSRYRAGHEQYF	TGTGCCAGCTCCTCCCGCTACAGGGCCGGCCACGAGCAGTACTTC
TRBV9	TRBJ1-6	.	.	CASSGGGSGSPLHF	TGTGCCAGCAGCGGAGGGGGTTCGGGTTCACCCCTCCACTTT
TRBV2	TRBJ1-5	.	TRBD1	CASSQGAGGNQPQHF	TGTGCCAGCAGCCAGGGGGCTGGGGGCAATCAGCCCCAGCATTTT
TRBV7-9	TRBJ2-3	.	.	CASSPGQRTDTQYF	TGTGCCAGCAGCCCCGGACAGCGCACAGATACGCAGTATTTT
TRBV4-1	TRBJ1-4	.	.	CASSQESRVDSPVNEKLFF	TGCGCCAGCAGCCAAGAGAGCAGGGTCGACTCTCCTGTAAATGAAAAACTGTTTTTT
TRBV7-2	TRBJ1-3	.	.	CASSPQGGDTIYF	TGTGCCAGCAGCCCACAGGGTGGCGACACCATATATTTT
TRBV5-8	TRBJ2-2	.	.	CASSLVESYNTGELFF	TGTGCCAGCAGCTTGGTAGAGTCCTATAACACCGGGGAGCTGTTTTTT
TRBV4-3	TRBJ1-5	.	.	CASSQDLDQPQHF	TGCGCCAGCAGCCAAGATCTAGATCAGCCCCAGCATTTT
TRBV14	TRBJ2-7	.	TRBD2	CASSQGSGGFYEQYF	TGTGCCAGCAGCCAAGGTAGCGGGGGCTTCTACGAGCAGTACTTC
TRBV7-9	TRBJ1-1	.	TRBD1	CASSSSRDRGLWAFF	TGTGCCAGCAGTTCGAGCCGGGACAGAGGTTTGTGGGCTTTCTTT
TRBV7-2	TRBJ2-5	.	TRBD1	CASSLGVGTGLGRTQYF	TGTGCCAGCAGCTTAGGGGTAGGGACAGGGCTGGGGAGAACCCAGTACTTC
TRBV6-5	TRBJ1-2	few	.	CASSYSWANYGYTF	TGTGCCAGCAGTTACTCGTGGGCAAACTATGGCTACACCTTC
TRBV2	TRBJ2-3	.	TRBD1	CASKGDRGIGAQYF	TGTGCCAGCAAGGGAGACAGGGGTATCGGCGCGCAGTATTTT
TRBV7-9	TRBJ2-7	.	.	CASSLWQGEAYEQYF	TGTGCCAGCAGCTTATGGCAGGGGGAGGCCTACGAGCAGTACTTC
TRBV7-2	TRBJ1-1	.	TRBD1	CASSPRQGITAPEAFF	TGTGCCAGCAGCCCTCGACAGGGAATAACTGCCCCTGAAGCTTTCTTT
TRBV28	TRBJ1-6	few	.	CASSSGTSFAANSPLHF	TGTGCCAGCAGTTCCGGGACATCCTTCGCCGCTAATTCACCCCTCCACTTT
TRBV9	TRBJ2-7	.	.	CASSVGPPQNYEQYF	TGTGCCAGCAGCGTTGGGCCCCCTCAAAATTACGAGCAGTACTTC
TRBV6-2/TRBV6-3	TRBJ2-2	.	TRBD2	CASSYYAGGSTGELFF	TGTGCCAGCAGTTACTATGCGGGGGGCAGCACCGGGGAGCTGTTTTTT
TRBV6-5	TRBJ1-2	many	.	CASSNTGSHGYTF	TGTGCCAGCAGTAACACAGGGTCTCATGGCTACACCTTC
TRBV11-3	TRBJ2-2	.	TRBD2	CATKDGLAGGSDRELFF	TGTGCCACGAAAGACGGACTAGCGGGGGGATCCGACCGGGAGCTGTTTTTT
TRBV11-2	TRBJ2-1	.	.	CASSLDPTDNEQFF	TGTGCCAGCAGCTTAGATCCGACTGATAATGAGCAGTTCTTC
TRBV19	TRBJ2-1	.	.	CASSIAASRSEQFF	TGTGCCAGTAGTATTGCGGCTAGCCGGAGTGAGCAGTTCTTC
TRBV19	TRBJ2-5	.	TRBD2	CASSHPGLAGGETQYF	TGTGCCAGTAGCCACCCGGGACTAGCTGGGGGAGAGACCCAGTACTTC
TRBV3-1/TRBV3-2	TRBJ1-5	.	.	CASSQDSRGDQPQHF	TGTGCCAGCAGCCAAGATTCTCGCGGGGATCAGCCCCAGCATTTT
TRBV11-3	TRBJ2-3	once	.	CASSFREGAGDTQYF	TGTGCCAGCAGCTTTCGGGAGGGGGCAGGAGATACGCAGTATTTT
TRBV19	TRBJ1-5	.	.	CASSISDNQPQHF	TGTGCCAGTAGTATCAGCGACAATCAGCCCCAGCATTTT
TRBV7-2	TRBJ1-6	.	TRBD1	CASSLPDRGRQSPLHF	TGTGCCAGCAGCTTACCGGACAGGGGGCGACAGTCACCCCTCCACTTT
TRBV4-3	TRBJ2-2	.	TRBD2	CASSQDLREGTGELFF	TGCGCCAGCAGCCAAGATCTGCGGGAGGGCACCGGGGAGCTGTTTTTT
TRBV6-1	TRBJ2-7	few	.	CASSWGGHEQYF	TGTGCCAGCAGTTGGGGGGGGCACGAGCAGTACTTC
TRBV11-3	TRBJ2-3	once	.	CASSFRQQTQYF	TGTGCCAGCAGCTTTCGACAGCAGACGCAGTATTTT
TRBV6-5	TRBJ2-4	few	TRBD1	CASGRGDSYPYF	TGTGCCAGCGGAAGAGGGGACAGTTATCCGTACTTC
TRBV19	TRBJ1-2	once	.	CASSTQGANYGYTF	TGTGCCAGCAGTACCCAGGGCGCTAACTATGGCTACACCTTC
TRBV9	TRBJ2-3	.	.	CASSAMAGAGDTQYF	TGTGCCAGCAGCGCGATGGCAGGGGCAGGAGATACGCAGTATTTT
TRBV11-2	TRBJ1-6	.	.	CASSFGQGGSPLHF	TGTGCCAGCAGCTTCGGCCAGGGTGGCTCACCCCTCCACTTT
TRBV10-3	TRBJ1-2	.	.	CAISELRDSNYGYTF	TGTGCCATCAGTGAGTTAAGAGATAGCAACTATGGCTACACCTTC